This TCR beta chain was sequenced in a study of T cell changes during pregnancy in multiple sclerosis. The method was immunoSEQ multiplex PCR; TCRdb's version includes in-frame clones alone and lacks a portion of them. Of 30,000 to 35,000 clones in the sample, over 85% were seen once. This sequence originates from a female donor with multiple sclerosis, enrolled in a pregnancy study. Material: CD8+ T cells from peripheral blood mononuclear cells, obtained in the third trimester of pregnancy.

CDR3 in amino acids: CASSHLNPNREGLNNGGYTF. In DNA, the CDR3 is TGTGCCAGCAGCCATTTGAACCCGAACAGGGAGGGGTTGAATAATGGTGGCTACACCTTC. J is TRBJ1-2 and V is TRBV4-2, with a weak D call TRBD1 (6 bases). The CDR3 spans 20 residues. Germline V gene lookup returns CDR1 LGHNA and CDR2 YNFKEQ. With 3 bases removed from V and 7 bases from J, the gap between germline ends came to 33 bases.